Given below is one TCR beta chain in context. The data were obtained in a study of blood T cell repertoires in COVID-19. Overall study: Samples representing acute and convalescent COVID-19 were sourced from the United States, Italy and Spain.

Data came from immunoSEQ multiplex PCR; TCRdb stores just in-frame clones and leaves some out. This table has some 130,000 clones, approximately 88% appearing once. Germline CDR1 MNHEY, CDR2 SVGEGT. This CDR3 has 17 residues. The germline V and J ends were trimmed by 0 bases and 1 base, with 12 bases remaining between them. The V call is TRBV6-2 or TRBV6-3, the J call TRBJ2-2; TRBD1 is a possible D gene (6 bases). Sequenced material: peripheral blood. The TCR was taken from an elderly woman with acute or convalescent COVID-19. This chain's CDR3 is CASSYSGARRNTGELFF. CDR3 DNA: TGTGCCAGCAGTTACTCGGGGGCGCGGAGGAACACCGGGGAGCTGTTTTTT.